The 13 T cell receptor beta chains below all came from one sample that was sequenced in a study of blood T cell repertoires in COVID-19. Produced via immunoSEQ multiplex PCR; TCRdb's table is partial and in-frame only. Of roughly 14,000 clones detected, approximately 92% appear once; the ten largest clones hold approximately 7.6%. The sequencing input was peripheral blood. All receptors come from a human donor with active COVID-19. The donor label of this sample is uncertain.

The rearrangement joins TRBV18 to TRBJ2-3, with 7 bases identical to TRBD1. CDR1 and CDR2 from the germline V gene are KGHSH and LQKENI. The V and J ends lost 1 base and 5 bases, in that order; junction bases with no gene match: 9. The CDR3 contains 16 residues. The CDR3 bases are TGTGCCAGCTCACCACGCCGGGACAGCTGGGGAGATACGCAGTATTTT. Translation gives CASSPRRDSWGDTQYF.

The chain links TRBV13 to TRBJ1-1; perhaps TRBD1 as D (6 bases). Germline assignment: CDR1 PRHDT and CDR2 FYEKMQ (reference sequence). The CDR3 is 16 amino acids. V lost 5 bases and J 4 bases, leaving 20 bases between the germline ends. The CDR3 DNA is TGTGCCAGCAGCCGACGTCGGGGCAGGGGAAGCACTGAAGCTTTCTTT. Protein sequence: CASSRRRGRGSTEAFF.

CDR3 sequence (DNA): TGTGCCAGCAGTGAATCCGGGGGTGGCTACACCTTC. Protein product: CASSESGGGYTF. The chain is built from TRBV25-1 and TRBJ1-2; maybe TRBD1 (5 bases). Germline V gene lookup returns CDR1 MGHDK and CDR2 SYGVNS. The germline V and J ends were trimmed by 1 base and 7 bases, with 7 bases remaining between them. The CDR3 extends over 12 amino acids.

The genes are TRBV7-9 and TRBJ1-6; the D gene is possibly TRBD1 (5 bases). Germline V gene sequence: CDR1 SEHNR, CDR2 FQNEAQ (reference sequence). The CDR3 extends over 13 amino acids. V was clipped by 5 bases and J by 7 bases, with 9 bases between them. CDR3 DNA: TGTGCCAGCAGCACCAAGGGGAATTCACCCCTCCACTTT. Translated, it gives CASSTKGNSPLHF.

The rearrangement uses TRBV27 and TRBJ1-1; D is undetermined. V was pared by 2 bases and J by 0 bases, with 10 bases between. Germline V gives CDR1 MNHEY, CDR2 SMNVEV (reference sequence). This CDR3 has 15 residues. The CDR3 DNA reads TGTGCCAGCAGTTTAGTGGGAGGCATGAACACTGAAGCTTTCTTT. This sequence encodes CASSLVGGMNTEAFF.

This chain connects TRBV6-5 to TRBJ2-7, with 10 nucleotides matching TRBD1. V gave up 7 bases and J gave up 5 bases; unmatched junction bases: 5. Germline assignment: CDR1 MNHEY and CDR2 SVGAGI. There are 13 residues in the CDR3. CDR3 nucleotides: TGTGCCAGCAAGTGGACAGGGGGAAACGAGCAGTACTTC. It translates to CASKWTGGNEQYF.

The V gene is TRBV29-1, the J gene TRBJ1-1; 7 bases agree with TRBD1. Germline assignment: CDR1 SQVTM and CDR2 ANQGSEA. This CDR3 is 14 amino acids long. V gave up 2 bases and J gave up 0 bases; unmatched junction bases: 3. In nucleotides, the CDR3 is TGCAGCGTTGAACGGACAGGCATGAACACTGAAGCTTTCTTT. Protein sequence: CSVERTGMNTEAFF.

The genes are TRBV7-2 and TRBJ2-2; 11 bases are shared with TRBD2. This CDR3 comprises 17 residues. The J segment lost 10 bases and the V segment lost 5 bases, leaving 15 bases of the junction unmatched. Germline CDR1 SGHTA, CDR2 FQGNSA. CDR3 sequence (DNA): TGTGCCAGCAGCCTACATAGCGGGGGGGTCGCCGCGCAGGAGCTGTTTTTT. It encodes CASSLHSGGVAAQELFF.

CDR3 loop: CASSLRTALETQYF. The CDR3, as DNA: TGTGCCAGCAGCCTTAGGACAGCCTTAGAGACCCAGTACTTC. The chain is built from TRBV11-2 and TRBJ2-5; maybe TRBD1 (6 bases). From germline, CDR1 is SGHAT and CDR2 FQNNGV. Trimming took 5 bases from V and 4 from J, leaving 14 bases between them. CDR3 size: 14 residues.

The CDR3 sequence is CASSEWGRTNEKLFF. CDR3 nucleotides: TGTGCCAGCAGTGAATGGGGCAGGACAAATGAAAAACTGTTTTTT. The V call is TRBV25-1, the J call TRBJ1-4; perhaps TRBD1 as D (5 bases). CDR3 length equals 15 residues. Germline V gene data show CDR1 as MGHDK and CDR2 as SYGVNS. Trimming removed 1 base from V and 5 bases from J, with 11 bases in between.

The rearrangement joins TRBV28 to TRBJ2-7; possibly TRBD1 for D (6 bases). The CDR3 is made up of 15 amino acids. Between the trimmed V and J ends, which lost 8 bases and 4 bases, there was a span of 21 bases. Germline V gives CDR1 MDHEN, CDR2 SYDVKM. CDR3 loop: CASANYPGQTYEQYF. CDR3 bases: TGTGCCAGCGCTAACTACCCCGGACAGACATACGAGCAGTACTTC.

The J gene is TRBJ1-1, the V gene TRBV5-1; 8 bases agree with TRBD1. The CDR3 spans 15 residues. Germline assignment: CDR1 SGHRS and CDR2 YFSETQ. V lost 3 bases to trimming and J lost 2 bases; unmatched junction nucleotides: 6. The CDR3 sequence is CASSSSGTGNTEAFF. CDR3 coding DNA: TGCGCCAGCAGCTCCTCCGGGACAGGAAACACTGAAGCTTTCTTT.

This chain connects TRBV10-2 to TRBJ2-7; D is uncertain. Trimming stripped 1 base from V and 2 bases from J, with 6 bases between. The CDR3 has 13 amino acids. Germline-derived CDR1 and CDR2 are WSHSY and SAAADI. CDR3 coding DNA: TGCGCCAGCAGTGAGTTCGAGACCTACGAGCAGTACTTC. Amino acids: CASSEFETYEQYF.